What follows are 3 T cell receptor beta chains derived from one specimen sequenced in a study of shared clonotypes between healthy human individuals. Positive CCR7 selection of CD45RO-negative cells yielded the naive CD8 cells, and terminally differentiated effector memory CD45RA+ cells were excluded. The data were produced by immunoSEQ multiplex PCR, yet TCRdb's version contains in-frame clones alone and is incomplete. The table includes about 2.2 million clones, 93% detected once. Input material: naive CD8+ T cells from PBMCs. The receptors stem from a man aged 18 to 29 in good health. Some clones in this sample may be carry-over from other donors' samples.

Notes on this clone: The same CDR3 arises from other DNA sequences in this sample as well. The chain is built from TRBV5-1 and TRBJ2-7; perhaps TRBD1 as D (6 bases). Germline values: CDR1 SGHRS, CDR2 YFSETQ. The CDR3 sequence is 14 residues long. Trimming removed 4 bases at V and 1 base at J, with 12 bases between. The CDR3: CASSPLGGSYEQYF. CDR3 coding DNA: TGCGCCAGCAGCCCTTTAGGGGGATCCTACGAGCAGTACTTC.

The chain has TRBV28 and TRBJ2-7, with D possibly being TRBD2 (6 bases). Germline lookup yields CDR1 MDHEN and CDR2 SYDVKM. The CDR3 runs 16 residues. The germline V and J ends were trimmed by 5 bases and 3 bases, with 20 bases remaining between them. In DNA, the CDR3 is TGTGCCAGCAGTGAAACCGGGTGGGACTTCAACTACGAGCAGTACTTC. Translating gives CASSETGWDFNYEQYF. The complete variable domain, with remaining parts taken from reference TRBV28 and TRBJ2-7, reads DVKVTQSSRYLVKRTGEKVFLECVQDMDHENMFWYRQDPGLGLRLIYFSYDVKMKEKGDIPEGYSVSREKKERFSLILESASTNQTSMYLCASSETGWDFNYEQYFGPGTRLTVT.

V usage is TRBV6-6 and J usage is TRBJ2-1; 7 bases line up with TRBD2. V dropped 7 bases and J dropped 8; count of bases not matched to a gene: 14. This CDR3 spans 15 amino acids. Looked up from germline, CDR1 is MNHNY and CDR2 is SVGAGI (reference sequence). CDR3 in amino acids: CASTDLAGLRDEQFF. In DNA form, the CDR3 reads TGTGCCAGCACCGACTTAGCGGGCCTAAGGGATGAGCAGTTCTTC.